This TCR beta chain was recorded in a study of OX40 agonist ivuxolimab in advanced cancers. Study as a whole: Patients received the agonistic anti-OX40 (CD134) antibody ivuxolimab. Points from the study as a whole: People who partly responded at 0.1-3.0 mg/kg had some of the least clonal expansion seen.

About this clone: What it binds is unknown.

Generated by immunoSEQ multiplex PCR, the TCRdb table keeps only in-frame clones and is missing some. The sample gives about 70,000 clones, 86% of which show up once; 6.5% to 7.5% is in the top ten. Any history of autoimmune disease or systemic immunosuppression disqualified patients. With baseline, cycle 4 day 1, and cycle 7 day 1 as timepoints, blood was sampled. The length of the CDR3 is 16 residues. V gave up 2 bases and J gave up 0 bases, with 13 bases separating them. Germline-derived CDR1 and CDR2 are KGHSH and LQKENI. Specimen: CD4+ or CD8+ T cells sorted from blood, collected in a trial of the OX40 agonist ivuxolimab. This TCR derives from an adult with an advanced solid tumor such as melanoma, head and neck, liver or kidney cancer. The rearrangement joins TRBV18 to TRBJ1-1; no firm D call. The CDR3 sequence: CASSPLVEDLNTEAFF. CDR3 DNA sequence: TGTGCCAGCTCACCATTGGTCGAGGATTTGAACACTGAAGCTTTCTTT.